The clone carrying this T cell receptor (beta chain) was counted many times. The target antigen is unknown. The sample belongs to a study of blood T cells in healthy people across ages. Overall study findings and caveats: What prevented conclusive comparison of naive and antigen-experienced cells was that PBMCs were unsorted.

V was clipped by 7 bases and J by 1 base, with 17 bases between them. Germline lookup yields CDR1 MNHEY and CDR2 SVGAGI. The CDR3 runs to 15 residues. A sample-barcoded 5' primer and a J-beta primer mix were used in a second PCR of roughly 7 to 11 cycles. Per sample, CDR3-containing paired-end reads numbered at least 2.5 million. Each CDR3 protein gets one entry after TCRdb re-called the 5' RACE reads with MiXCR. The sample contains 870,000 or so distinct CDR3 sequences, about 28% of which appear only once. This clonotype originated in an elderly woman in good health. The sequencing input was blood. This chain joins TRBV6-5 and TRBJ2-7; possibly TRBD1 or TRBD2 for D (5 bases each). The CDR3 DNA reads TGTGCCAGCAACCCGTGGGGCGAGGGTTCCTACGAGCAGTACTTC. The encoded protein is CASNPWGEGSYEQYF.